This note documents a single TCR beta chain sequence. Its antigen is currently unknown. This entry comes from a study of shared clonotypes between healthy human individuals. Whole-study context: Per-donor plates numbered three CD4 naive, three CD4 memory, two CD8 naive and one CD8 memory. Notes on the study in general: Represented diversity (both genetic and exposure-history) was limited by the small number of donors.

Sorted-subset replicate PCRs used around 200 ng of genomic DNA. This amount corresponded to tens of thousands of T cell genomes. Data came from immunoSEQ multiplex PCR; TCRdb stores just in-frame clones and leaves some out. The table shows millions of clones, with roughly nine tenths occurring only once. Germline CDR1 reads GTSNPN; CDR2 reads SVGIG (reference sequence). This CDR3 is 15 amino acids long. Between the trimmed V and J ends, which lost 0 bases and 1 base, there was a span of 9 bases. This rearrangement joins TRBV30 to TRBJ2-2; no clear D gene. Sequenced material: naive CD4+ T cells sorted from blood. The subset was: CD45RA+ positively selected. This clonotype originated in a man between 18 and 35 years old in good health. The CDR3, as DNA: TGTGCCTGGAGTGTAGGCAGCCGGAACACCGGGGAGCTGTTTTTT. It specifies CAWSVGSRNTGELFF.